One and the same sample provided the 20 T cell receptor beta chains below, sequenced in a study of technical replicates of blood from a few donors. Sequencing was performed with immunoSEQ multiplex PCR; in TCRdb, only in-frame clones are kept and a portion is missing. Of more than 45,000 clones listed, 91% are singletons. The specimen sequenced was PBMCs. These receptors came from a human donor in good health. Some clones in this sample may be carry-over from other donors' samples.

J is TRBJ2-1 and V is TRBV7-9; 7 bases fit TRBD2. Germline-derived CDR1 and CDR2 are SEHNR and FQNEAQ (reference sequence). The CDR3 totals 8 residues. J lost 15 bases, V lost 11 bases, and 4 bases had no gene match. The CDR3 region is CAGGGLFF. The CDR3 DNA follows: TGTGCCGGGGGGGGGTTGTTCTTC.

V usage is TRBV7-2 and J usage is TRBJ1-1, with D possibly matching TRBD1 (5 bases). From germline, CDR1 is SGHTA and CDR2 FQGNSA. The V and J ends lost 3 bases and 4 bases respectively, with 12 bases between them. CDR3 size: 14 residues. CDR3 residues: CASSFHRRGTEAFF. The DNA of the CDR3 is TGTGCCAGCAGCTTTCACAGGAGGGGCACTGAAGCTTTCTTT.

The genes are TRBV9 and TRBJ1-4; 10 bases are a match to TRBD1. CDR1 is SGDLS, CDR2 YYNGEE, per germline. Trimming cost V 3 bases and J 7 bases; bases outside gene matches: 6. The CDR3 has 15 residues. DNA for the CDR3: TGTGCCAGCAGCGCCACCGGGACAGGGGTTGAAAAACTGTTTTTT. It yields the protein CASSATGTGVEKLFF.

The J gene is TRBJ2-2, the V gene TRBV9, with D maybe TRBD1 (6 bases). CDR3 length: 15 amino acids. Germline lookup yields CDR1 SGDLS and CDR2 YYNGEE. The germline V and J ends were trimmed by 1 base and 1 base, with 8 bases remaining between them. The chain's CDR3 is CASSVSRGNTGELFF. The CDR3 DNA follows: TGTGCCAGCAGCGTAAGCAGGGGGAACACCGGGGAGCTGTTTTTT.

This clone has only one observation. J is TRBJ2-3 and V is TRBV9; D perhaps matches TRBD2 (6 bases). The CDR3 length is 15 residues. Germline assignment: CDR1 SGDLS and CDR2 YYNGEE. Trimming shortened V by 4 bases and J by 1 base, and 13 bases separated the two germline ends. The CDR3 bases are TGTGCCAGCAGCACAAGTCCTAGCGGCACAGATACGCAGTATTTT. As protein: CASSTSPSGTDTQYF.

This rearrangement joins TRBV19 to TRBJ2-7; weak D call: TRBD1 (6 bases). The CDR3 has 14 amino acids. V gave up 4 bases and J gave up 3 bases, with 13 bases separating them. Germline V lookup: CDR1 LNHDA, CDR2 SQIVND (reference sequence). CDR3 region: CASSTTGAIYEQYF. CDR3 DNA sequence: TGTGCCAGTAGTACGACAGGAGCGATCTACGAGCAGTACTTC.

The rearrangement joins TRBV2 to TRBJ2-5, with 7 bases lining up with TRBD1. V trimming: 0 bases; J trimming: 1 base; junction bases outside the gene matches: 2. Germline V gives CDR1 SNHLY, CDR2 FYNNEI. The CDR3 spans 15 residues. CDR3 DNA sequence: TGTGCCAGCAGTGAAGCTTCAGGGGGCCAAGAGACCCAGTACTTC. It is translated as CASSEASGGQETQYF.

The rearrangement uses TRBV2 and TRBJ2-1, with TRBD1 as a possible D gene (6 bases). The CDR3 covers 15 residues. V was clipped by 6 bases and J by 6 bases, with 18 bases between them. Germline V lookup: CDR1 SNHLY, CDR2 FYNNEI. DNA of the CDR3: TGTGCCAGCAGCGAGATACGCGGCAGGGGCAATGAGCAGTTCTTC. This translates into CASSEIRGRGNEQFF.

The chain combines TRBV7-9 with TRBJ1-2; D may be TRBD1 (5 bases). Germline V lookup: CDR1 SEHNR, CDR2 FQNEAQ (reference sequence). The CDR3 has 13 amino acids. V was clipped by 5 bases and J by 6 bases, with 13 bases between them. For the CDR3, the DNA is TGTGCCAGCAGCGACGGACAAGGAGATGGCTACACCTTC. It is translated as CASSDGQGDGYTF.

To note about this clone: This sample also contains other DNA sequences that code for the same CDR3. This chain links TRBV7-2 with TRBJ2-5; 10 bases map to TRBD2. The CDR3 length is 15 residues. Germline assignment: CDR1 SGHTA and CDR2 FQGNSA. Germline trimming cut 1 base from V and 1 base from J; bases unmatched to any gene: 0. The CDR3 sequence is CASSLGLAGQETQYF. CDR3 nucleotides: TGTGCCAGCAGCTTAGGACTAGCGGGCCAAGAGACCCAGTACTTC.

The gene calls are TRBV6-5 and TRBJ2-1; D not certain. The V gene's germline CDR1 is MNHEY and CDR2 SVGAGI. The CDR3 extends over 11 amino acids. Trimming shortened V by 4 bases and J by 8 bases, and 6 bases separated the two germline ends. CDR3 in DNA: TGTGCCAGCAGTTCAGGCCATGAGCAGTTCTTC. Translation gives CASSSGHEQFF.

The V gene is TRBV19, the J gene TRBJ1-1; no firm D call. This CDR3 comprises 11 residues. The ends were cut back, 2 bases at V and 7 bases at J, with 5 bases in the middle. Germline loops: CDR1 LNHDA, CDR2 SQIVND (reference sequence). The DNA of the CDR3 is TGTGCCAGTAGTATAAACGGTGAAGCTTTCTTT. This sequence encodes CASSINGEAFF.

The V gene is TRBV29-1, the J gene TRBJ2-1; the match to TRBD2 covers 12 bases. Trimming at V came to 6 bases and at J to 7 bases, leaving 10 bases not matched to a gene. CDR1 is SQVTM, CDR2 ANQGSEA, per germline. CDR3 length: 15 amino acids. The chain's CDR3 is CSVSSGRVLGNEQFF. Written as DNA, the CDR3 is TGCAGCGTATCTAGCGGGAGGGTTCTTGGGAATGAGCAGTTCTTC.

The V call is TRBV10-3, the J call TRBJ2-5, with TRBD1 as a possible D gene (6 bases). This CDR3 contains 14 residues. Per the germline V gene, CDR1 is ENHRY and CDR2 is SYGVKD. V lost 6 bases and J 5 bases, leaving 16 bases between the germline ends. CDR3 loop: CAISPLGAGETQYF. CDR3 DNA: TGTGCCATCAGCCCATTGGGGGCTGGGGAGACCCAGTACTTC.

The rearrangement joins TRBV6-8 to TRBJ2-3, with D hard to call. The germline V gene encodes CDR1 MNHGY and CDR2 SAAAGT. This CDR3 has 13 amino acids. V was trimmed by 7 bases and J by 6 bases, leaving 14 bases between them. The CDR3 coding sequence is TGTGCCAGCAAACCCTCCACGGTGGATACGCAGTATTTT. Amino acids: CASKPSTVDTQYF.

CDR3 region: CASSPRGSARTEAFF. The CDR3 DNA is TGTGCCAGCAGCCCCAGGGGGTCCGCGCGCACTGAAGCTTTCTTT. This rearrangement joins TRBV7-3 to TRBJ1-1, with TRBD1 matching 7 bases. The ends lost 5 bases at V and 4 bases at J; junction bases unmatched: 10. In germline, CDR1 is SGHTA, CDR2 FQGTGA. The CDR3 covers 15 residues.

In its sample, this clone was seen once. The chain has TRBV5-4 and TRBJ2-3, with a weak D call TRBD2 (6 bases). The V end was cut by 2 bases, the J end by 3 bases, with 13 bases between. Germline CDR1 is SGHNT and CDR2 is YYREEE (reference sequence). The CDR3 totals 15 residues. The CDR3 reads CASSFRGRVTDTQYF. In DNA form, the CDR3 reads TGTGCCAGCAGCTTTCGGGGGAGAGTAACAGATACGCAGTATTTT.

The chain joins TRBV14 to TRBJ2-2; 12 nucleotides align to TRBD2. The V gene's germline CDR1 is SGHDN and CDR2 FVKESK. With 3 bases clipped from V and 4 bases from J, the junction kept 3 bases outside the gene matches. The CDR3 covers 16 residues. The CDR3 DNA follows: TGTGCCAGCAGCCACGGACTAGCGGGGTTCACCGGGGAGCTGTTTTTT. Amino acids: CASSHGLAGFTGELFF.

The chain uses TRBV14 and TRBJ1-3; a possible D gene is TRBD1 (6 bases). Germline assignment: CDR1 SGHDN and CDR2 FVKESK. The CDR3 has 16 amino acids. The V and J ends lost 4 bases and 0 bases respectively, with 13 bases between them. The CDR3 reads CASSRATGFSGNTIYF. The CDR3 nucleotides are TGTGCCAGCAGCCGAGCCACAGGGTTCTCTGGAAACACCATATATTTT.

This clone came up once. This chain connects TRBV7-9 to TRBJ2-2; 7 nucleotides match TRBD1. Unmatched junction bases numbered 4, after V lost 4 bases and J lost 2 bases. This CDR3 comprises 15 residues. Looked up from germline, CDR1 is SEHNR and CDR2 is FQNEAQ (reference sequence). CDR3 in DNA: TGTGCCAGCAGCTCCGACAGGGCAAACACCGGGGAGCTGTTTTTT. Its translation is CASSSDRANTGELFF.